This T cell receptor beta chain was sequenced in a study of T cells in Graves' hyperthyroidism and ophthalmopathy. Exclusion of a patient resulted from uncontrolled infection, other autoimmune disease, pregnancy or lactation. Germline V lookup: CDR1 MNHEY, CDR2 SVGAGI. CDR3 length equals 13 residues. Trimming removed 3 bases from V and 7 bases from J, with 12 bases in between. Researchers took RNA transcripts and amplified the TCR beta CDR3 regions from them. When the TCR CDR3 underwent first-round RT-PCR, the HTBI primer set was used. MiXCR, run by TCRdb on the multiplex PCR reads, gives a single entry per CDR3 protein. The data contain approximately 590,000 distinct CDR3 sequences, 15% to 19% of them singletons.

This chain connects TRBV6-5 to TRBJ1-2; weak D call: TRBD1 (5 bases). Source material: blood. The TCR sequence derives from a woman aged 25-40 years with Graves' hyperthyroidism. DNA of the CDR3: TGTGCCAGCAGTTATGAAGGGGACGGTGGCTACACCTTC. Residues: CASSYEGDGGYTF.